The 30 T cell receptor beta chains presented below share a single source sample, sequenced in a study of human T cells and chemical hapten exposure. Each CDR3 protein is one row after TCRdb ran MiXCR on the RACE reads. The repertoire holds 75,000 to 100,000 distinct CDR3 sequences, with about 11% as singletons. Time point meaning: patch test 1, 2 weeks after DPC sensitization. Specified treatment: therapeutic diphenylcyclopropenone sensitization with weekly scalp DPC. The specimen comprised whole blood, sampled in connection with sensitization to the hapten diphenylcyclopropenone (DPC). Receptors were obtained from an older woman with alopecia areata. Some clones in this sample may be carry-over from other donors' samples.

Ten or more counts support this clonotype. The CDR3 region is CASSGQGDTEAFF. The CDR3, as DNA: TGTGCCAGCAGTGGACAGGGAGACACTGAAGCTTTCTTT. The J gene is TRBJ1-1, the V gene TRBV6-1; 7 positions agree with TRBD1. CDR1 is MNHNS and CDR2 is SASEGT in the germline V gene. This CDR3 comprises 13 residues. Losses at the gene ends were 4 bases for V and 3 bases for J; bases not matched to a gene: 2.

This clonotype was seen ten or more times. This chain joins TRBV29-1 and TRBJ2-1; unclear D gene. Germline V gene sequence: CDR1 SQVTM, CDR2 ANQGSEA. The CDR3 runs 13 residues. Trimming shortened V by 7 bases and J by 3 bases, and 13 bases separated the two germline ends. CDR3 in DNA: TGCAGCGCTACGACCGGAATCTACAATGAGCAGTTCTTC. Translated, it gives CSATTGIYNEQFF.

Only a few counts were recorded for this clonotype. The chain links TRBV18 to TRBJ2-6, with 7 nucleotides matching TRBD1. The germline V gene encodes CDR1 KGHSH and CDR2 LQKENI. Trimming cost V 3 bases and J 0 bases; bases outside gene matches: 11. The length of the CDR3 is 19 residues. The CDR3, as DNA: TGTGCCAGCTCACCGCAACGACAGGGTTATTACTCTGGGGCCAACGTCCTGACTTTC. Translating it yields CASSPQRQGYYSGANVLTF.

This clonotype was detected ten times or more. The J gene is TRBJ2-7, the V gene TRBV6-6; perhaps D is TRBD1 or TRBD2 (5 bases each). V dropped 2 bases and J dropped 1 base, with 9 bases sitting between them. The CDR3 totals 14 residues. Germline-derived CDR1 and CDR2 are MNHNY and SVGAGI (reference sequence). In DNA, the CDR3 is TGTGCCAGCAGTTACGGGGGTATTTCCTACGAGCAGTACTTC. It encodes CASSYGGISYEQYF.

This clonotype was counted at least ten times. The chain recombines TRBV3-1 with TRBJ1-1, with a tentative D call TRBD1 (5 bases). The CDR3 covers 15 residues. The V gene's germline CDR1 is LGHDT and CDR2 YNNKEL (reference sequence). V was clipped by 7 bases and J by 5 bases, with 20 bases between them. The chain's CDR3 is CASTRGSGVKTEAFF. In DNA form, the CDR3 reads TGTGCCAGCACCCGGGGGTCGGGGGTTAAGACTGAAGCTTTCTTT. Full variable domain (outside the CDR3, taken from reference TRBV3-1 and TRBJ1-1): DTAVSQTPKYLVTQMGNDKSIKCEQNLGHDTMYWYKQDSKKFLKIMFSYNNKELIINETVPNRFSPKSPDKAHLNLHINSLELGDSAVYFCASTRGSGVKTEAFFGQGTRLTVV.

This clonotype came up many times. V gene TRBV7-8 combines with J gene TRBJ2-2; D may correspond to TRBD1 or TRBD2 (7 bases each). The ends were cut back, 5 bases at V and 7 bases at J, with 20 bases in the middle. The CDR3 has 16 amino acids. Germline V gene lookup returns CDR1 SGHVS and CDR2 FQNEAQ. Written as DNA, the CDR3 is TGTGCCAGCAGCCCCCGAAGCGGGACAGTCATCGGGGAGCTGTTTTTT. Protein product: CASSPRSGTVIGELFF.

This clonotype was seen ten or more times. This chain joins TRBV20-1 and TRBJ1-6, with 9 bases fitting TRBD1. V was clipped by 6 bases and J by 9 bases; unmatched bases: 9. The CDR3 consists of 14 residues. CDR1 and CDR2 from the germline V gene are DFQATT and SNEGSKA (reference sequence). The CDR3 nucleotides are TGCAGTGCGAGACCGGGACAGGGCAGTTCACCCCTCCACTTT. Protein sequence: CSARPGQGSSPLHF.

This rearrangement joins TRBV5-1 to TRBJ2-3; TRBD2 is a possible D gene (6 bases). The CDR3 loop spans 14 amino acids. Germline V gives CDR1 SGHRS, CDR2 YFSETQ. Trimming cost V 5 bases and J 2 bases, with 12 bases left between them. The CDR3 region is CASSTGLHTDTQYF. The CDR3 DNA reads TGCGCCAGCAGTACGGGACTCCACACAGATACGCAGTATTTT.

This clonotype was observed at least ten times. This chain connects TRBV29-1 to TRBJ1-5; D gene ambiguous. The CDR3 spans 16 residues. Germline-derived CDR1 and CDR2 are SQVTM and ANQGSEA. Trimming shortened V by 1 base and J by 0 bases, and 13 bases separated the two germline ends. The CDR3 reads CSVEAGPHYSNQPQHF. In DNA form, the CDR3 reads TGCAGCGTTGAAGCAGGACCCCATTATAGCAATCAGCCCCAGCATTTT.

J is TRBJ2-3 and V is TRBV12-5, with 12 positions matching TRBD2. This CDR3 has 18 residues. V lost 0 bases, J lost 2 bases, and 6 bases stayed unmatched. Germline loops: CDR1 LGHNT, CDR2 FRNRAP. CDR3 sequence (DNA): TGTGCTAGTGGTTTGGTCCTAGCGGGGGGGCCTATCACAGATACGCAGTATTTT. Translating it yields CASGLVLAGGPITDTQYF.

The chain uses TRBV29-1 and TRBJ2-7; 10 nucleotides align to TRBD2. From germline, CDR1 is SQVTM and CDR2 ANQGSEA. The CDR3 runs to 13 residues. V was clipped by 5 bases and J by 10 bases; unmatched bases: 11. CDR3: CSVKGLAGALQYF. DNA of the CDR3: TGCAGCGTTAAGGGGCTAGCGGGGGCTCTCCAGTACTTC.

This clonotype was recorded many times. This sequence joins TRBV30 and TRBJ2-5, with 9 bases identical to TRBD2. The trim removed 3 bases at V and 2 bases at J, leaving 4 bases unmatched. CDR3 length: 14 residues. CDR1 is GTSNPN and CDR2 is SVGIG in the germline V gene (reference sequence). The CDR3 DNA is TGTGCCTGGAGCCGGCTAGCGGGGCAAGAGACCCAGTACTTC. Protein sequence: CAWSRLAGQETQYF.

This clonotype was counted between two and nine times. V is TRBV29-1 and J is TRBJ2-1; D remains unclear. The CDR3 totals 11 residues. The V end was cut by 5 bases, the J end by 5 bases, with 7 bases between. Germline V gene lookup returns CDR1 SQVTM and CDR2 ANQGSEA. The CDR3 DNA reads as TGCAGCGTTCCACGGAACAATGAGCAGTTCTTC. Translating gives CSVPRNNEQFF.

The sample holds many counts of this clonotype. The V gene is TRBV29-1, the J gene TRBJ1-1; D ambiguous. CDR3 size: 10 residues. CDR1 and CDR2 from the germline V gene are SQVTM and ANQGSEA. The ends were cut back, 6 bases at V and 14 bases at J, with 16 bases in the middle. The CDR3, as DNA: TGCAGCGTGCTACGGACCGACCACTTCTTT. Amino acid sequence: CSVLRTDHFF. The full variable domain, completed using reference TRBV29-1 and TRBJ1-1, is SAVISQKPSRDICQRGTSLTIQCQVDSQVTMMFWYRQQPGQSLTLIATANQGSEATYESGFVIDKFPISRPNLTFSTLTVSNMSPEDSSIYLCSVLRTDHFFGQGTRLTVV.

The V gene is TRBV5-1, the J gene TRBJ2-1, with no clear D. This CDR3 spans 17 amino acids. Trimming stripped 2 bases from V and 0 bases from J, with 15 bases between. The germline gives CDR1 SGHRS, CDR2 YFSETQ. CDR3 amino acids: CASSFAFGRSSYNEQFF. CDR3 nucleotide sequence: TGCGCCAGCAGCTTCGCCTTCGGGCGTAGCTCCTACAATGAGCAGTTCTTC.

This clonotype was seen repeatedly, ten times or more. V usage is TRBV6-2 or TRBV6-3 and J usage is TRBJ2-7; 9 bases fit TRBD1. With V trimmed by 6 bases and J by 0 bases, 6 bases remained unmatched. CDR1 is MNHEY, CDR2 SVGEGT, per germline. This CDR3 comprises 15 residues. This chain's CDR3 is CASSLGQGSSYEQYF. The CDR3 DNA is TGTGCCAGCAGCCTTGGACAGGGGAGCTCCTACGAGCAGTACTTC.

This clonotype was found many times. The V call is TRBV27, the J call TRBJ2-2; possibly TRBD2 for D (6 bases). The CDR3 has 16 residues. Looked up from germline, CDR1 is MNHEY and CDR2 is SMNVEV (reference sequence). V was clipped by 3 bases and J by 7 bases, with 18 bases between them. CDR3 nucleotides: TGTGCCAGCAGTTTGAGAGTTAGGCGGGGCCACGGGGAGCTGTTTTTT. Protein sequence: CASSLRVRRGHGELFF.

The V gene is TRBV7-9, the J gene TRBJ2-2; 8 bases fit TRBD1. The CDR3 runs to 14 residues. The junction had 6 bases not matched to a gene; V was cut back by 5 bases and J by 7 bases. Looked up from germline, CDR1 is SEHNR and CDR2 is FQNEAQ (reference sequence). The CDR3, as DNA: TGTGCCAGCAGCCCCACGACAGGGGACGGGGAGCTGTTTTTT. This sequence encodes CASSPTTGDGELFF.

This clonotype was seen only a few times. In DNA, the CDR3 is TGCAGCGTGGGGTCCGGGATCGGCTCCTACGAGCAGTACTTC. As protein: CSVGSGIGSYEQYF. The chain couples TRBV29-1 to TRBJ2-7, with a weak D call TRBD2 (5 bases). Germline V lookup: CDR1 SQVTM, CDR2 ANQGSEA. The CDR3 covers 14 residues. Deletions cut 6 bases from V and 0 bases from J, with 15 bases between.

This rearrangement joins TRBV4-1 to TRBJ1-5; D might be TRBD1 (6 bases). CDR1 and CDR2 (germline): MGHRA, YSYEKL. The CDR3 is 14 residues long. The germline V and J ends were trimmed by 4 bases and 7 bases, with 14 bases remaining between them. The CDR3 reads CASSLYPGEQPQHF. CDR3 DNA: TGCGCCAGCAGCCTTTACCCAGGGGAACAGCCCCAGCATTTT.

This clonotype came up many times. The chain employs TRBV7-8 and TRBJ1-5; D is ambiguous. Germline V CDR1 and CDR2: SGHVS, FQNEAQ. The CDR3 covers 19 residues. The ends were cut back, 2 bases at V and 0 bases at J, with 20 bases in the middle. The CDR3 DNA follows: TGTGCCAGCAGCTTATTCGGCACCTTGACCCCGAATAGCAATCAGCCCCAGCATTTT. Its protein product is CASSLFGTLTPNSNQPQHF.

The sample holds a few counts of this clonotype. The chain employs TRBV7-2 and TRBJ1-3; D not certain. This CDR3 is built from 13 residues. Trimming took off 2 bases at V and 8 bases at J, with 10 bases between the two ends. Germline V gives CDR1 SGHTA, CDR2 FQGNSA. CDR3 loop: CASSLYREDTIYF. DNA of the CDR3: TGTGCCAGCAGCTTATATAGGGAAGACACCATATATTTT. The full variable domain, in which reference TRBV7-2 and TRBJ1-3 provide the parts outside the CDR3, is GAGVSQSPSNKVTEKGKDVELRCDPISGHTALYWYRQSLGQGLEFLIYFQGNSAPDKSGLPSDRFSAERTGGSVSTLTIQRTQQEDSAVYLCASSLYREDTIYFGEGSWLTVV.

This clonotype was counted ten times or more. The genes are TRBV20-1 and TRBJ1-1; 9 bases line up with TRBD1. The V gene end was trimmed by 0 bases and the J gene end by 1 base; junction bases not matched to a gene: 3. The CDR3 spans 15 residues. Germline CDR1 and CDR2: DFQATT and SNEGSKA (reference sequence). In nucleotides, the CDR3 is TGCAGTGCTAGAGATCAGGGACAGGGGAACACTGAAGCTTTCTTT. Translation: CSARDQGQGNTEAFF.

V and J are TRBV29-1 and TRBJ2-5; no firm D call. Germline V gene sequence: CDR1 SQVTM, CDR2 ANQGSEA. CDR3 length equals 12 residues. V was shortened by 6 bases and J by 5 bases, with 13 bases between the two germline ends. CDR3 nucleotides: TGCAGCGTCATCACCGATGGGGAGACCCAGTACTTC. This encodes CSVITDGETQYF.

CDR3 nucleotide sequence: TGTGCCAGCAGTTACGCGGGGACCCTCTCCTACAATGAGCAGTTCTTC. Translation: CASSYAGTLSYNEQFF. The gene calls are TRBV6-6 and TRBJ2-1; possibly TRBD2 for D (6 bases). Germline V gives CDR1 MNHNY, CDR2 SVGAGI (reference sequence). CDR3 length equals 16 residues. V was shortened by 2 bases and J by 0 bases, with 11 bases between the two germline ends.

With regard to this clonotype: A much larger clone sits a single nucleotide away, making a read error possible. This chain connects TRBV3-1 to TRBJ2-4; D gene uncertain. Deletions cut 6 bases from V and 0 bases from J, with 9 bases between. This CDR3 spans 14 amino acids. CDR1 is LGHDT and CDR2 is YNNKEL in the germline V gene (reference sequence). CDR3 nucleotides: TGTGCCAGCAGACCAGTTTTAGCCAAAAACATTCAGTACTTC. Translation: CASRPVLAKNIQYF.

This clonotype was recorded a few times. V is TRBV5-5 and J is TRBJ1-5; the D gene is possibly TRBD1 (5 bases). The CDR3 has 14 residues. V lost 2 bases and J 4 bases, leaving 10 bases between the germline ends. CDR1 and CDR2 (germline): SGHKS, YYEKEE (reference sequence). CDR3 coding DNA: TGTGCCAGCAGCTTAGGGACGGAAAATCAGCCCCAGCATTTT. Its translation is CASSLGTENQPQHF.

The chain recombines TRBV5-1 with TRBJ2-1; D possibly matches TRBD1 or TRBD2 (5 bases each). The CDR3 loop spans 13 amino acids. Between the trimmed V and J ends, which lost 4 bases and 6 bases, there was a span of 11 bases. Germline CDR1 and CDR2: SGHRS and YFSETQ. The CDR3 DNA reads TGCGCCAGCAGCAAGTCTGGGGGCAATGAGCAGTTCTTC. Its protein product is CASSKSGGNEQFF.

This chain connects TRBV6-6 to TRBJ1-2; D call uncertain. Looked up from germline, CDR1 is MNHNY and CDR2 is SVGAGI (reference sequence). This CDR3 has 12 amino acids. V lost 10 bases to trimming and J lost 2 bases, with 11 bases between them. The CDR3 spells CATGGVNYGYTF. The CDR3 region has the DNA TGTGCCACCGGTGGTGTAAACTATGGCTACACCTTC.

This clonotype occurred many times. The J gene is TRBJ2-3, the V gene TRBV20-1, with TRBD2 matching over 10 bases. The ends lost 0 bases at V and 4 bases at J; junction bases unmatched: 1. This CDR3 contains 14 residues. Germline CDR1 DFQATT, CDR2 SNEGSKA (reference sequence). Written as DNA, the CDR3 is TGCAGTGCTAGAGAGCTAGCGGGGGCAGATACGCAGTATTTT. Amino acids: CSARELAGADTQYF.